This T cell receptor (beta chain) was documented in a study of blood T cell repertoires in COVID-19. On the study more broadly: The United States, Italy and Spain supplied acute and convalescent COVID-19 samples. Sources were T cells, B-cell-depleted T cells, or PBMCs; the material itself was cDNA or gDNA.

The CDR3 runs 15 residues. V gave up 4 bases and J gave up 2 bases; unmatched junction bases: 8. Germline CDR1 is LGHDT and CDR2 is YNNKEL (reference sequence). Source study methods: Cell counts per sample came from amplifying reference gene primers. Assay: immunoSEQ multiplex PCR; the TCRdb copy retains only in-frame clones and omits some. The DNA gave D and trimming, while V, J and clone size come from that table. The data show 150,000 or so clones, with around 88% seen just once and about 4.7% held by the top ten. This receptor was taken from a human donor in a cohort sampled during active COVID-19. The chain combines TRBV3-1 (or the pseudogene TRBV3-2) with TRBJ2-7; the match to TRBD1 covers 7 bases. Sequencing was performed on peripheral blood. This CDR3 reads CASSPFRQGPYEQYF. The CDR3, as DNA: TGTGCCAGCAGCCCATTCCGACAGGGACCCTACGAGCAGTACTTC.